Each of the 3 T cell receptor beta chains below was sequenced from the same sample in a study of blood T cell repertoires in COVID-19 (dated by TCRdb to between 2020 and 2021). Libraries were prepared through the immunoSEQ multiplex PCR assay. The source is immuneACCESS, and TCRdb retained only in-frame sequences with V and J called. Part of the clones is not carried over; for the studies checked, unresolved V genes explain less than half of this, and the remainder is unexplained. The table for this sample lists approximately 25,000 clones; about four fifths of them were counted only once. The top ten clones comprise less than 8.5% of the sample. What was sequenced was peripheral blood. The receptors come from a man aged 45 to 65 with COVID-19, enrolled during active disease.

The rearrangement joins TRBV7-2 to TRBJ2-7; TRBD2 matches at 12 bases. Germline lookup yields CDR1 SGHTA and CDR2 FQGNSA. V lost 5 bases, J lost 5 bases, and 7 bases stayed unmatched. The CDR3 sequence is 15 residues long. The CDR3 DNA reads as TGTGCCAGCAGCCCGCCGGGACTAGCGGGCAACGAGCAGTACTTC. Protein product: CASSPPGLAGNEQYF.

The CDR3 DNA sequence: TGTGCCAGCAGTTTCCGGACTAGCGGCCACAATGAGCAGTTCTTC. Translating gives CASSFRTSGHNEQFF. The rearrangement uses TRBV6-5 and TRBJ2-1; 10 bases align to TRBD2. The CDR3 has 15 residues. The junction had 5 bases not matched to a gene; V was cut back by 4 bases and J by 5 bases. Germline V gene data show CDR1 as MNHEY and CDR2 as SVGAGI.

Sample share makes this clone medium-sized. The chain is built from TRBV12-2 and TRBJ2-7; the table's D call of TRBD1 was not tested on the DNA. TRBV12-2 corresponds to a pseudogene. This CDR3 region has 16 residues. DNA of the CDR3: TGTGCAAGTCGCTTCCACCGCGGCAGGGGAATTTACGAGCAGTACTTC. Translating gives CASRFHRGRGIYEQYF.